This is a list of T cell receptor beta chains from one sample in a study of spatial heterogeneity in lung cancer. In TCRdb, the 5' RACE reads were re-called with MiXCR into one record per CDR3 protein. The repertoire includes roughly 9,300 distinct CDR3 sequences, roughly 6% of them detected once, and over 20% sits in the top ten. The starting material was lung tumor tissue, obtained at surgery. The receptors come from a female donor with early-stage non-small cell lung cancer. CDR3s include the opening cysteine and the closing phenylalanine or tryptophan. The D gene is left open where the match is weak. Expanded clones get a size class; other rows say once, few or many, or leave the size out.

length | size | D | J | V | DNA | CDR3
15 | many | NA | TRBJ2-4 | TRBV5-1 | TGCGCCAGCAGCCCAGACAGGCTAGCCAAAAACATTCAGTACTTC | CASSPDRLAKNIQYF
13 | many | NA | TRBJ2-2 | TRBV7-3 | TGTGCCAGCAGCCCCCGAGGTTCGGCCGAGCTGTTTTTT | CASSPRGSAELFF
12 | few | TRBD1 | TRBJ1-1 | TRBV30 | TGTGCCTGGAGCGGACAGGGGATTGAAGCTTTCTTT | CAWSGQGIEAFF
13 | many | NA | TRBJ2-5 | TRBV20-1 | TGCAGTGCTAGAGATGGGGGGAAAGAGACCCAGTACTTC | CSARDGGKETQYF
14 | NA | NA | TRBJ2-7 | TRBV6-2/TRBV6-3 | TGTGCCAGCACTCCGTGGCCCATACTCTACGAGCAGTACTTC | CASTPWPILYEQYF
17 | many | TRBD1 | TRBJ2-5 | TRBV6-2/TRBV6-3 | TGTGCCAGCGCAATCTACCCGAGATCCGGGACAGTAGAGACCCAGTACTTC | CASAIYPRSGTVETQYF
16 | medium-sized | TRBD2 | TRBJ2-7 | TRBV5-4 | TGTGCCAGCAGCTTGAGCGGTCCAGCGGGAGTCAGGGAGCAGTACTTC | CASSLSGPAGVREQYF
16 | many | NA | TRBJ2-3 | TRBV5-1 | TGCGCCAGCCGGCCCCGAGGCGGTTCTAGCACAGATACGCAGTATTTT | CASRPRGGSSTDTQYF
15 | NA | TRBD2 | TRBJ2-1 | TRBV5-4 | TGTGCCAGCAGCCTCGGGACTAGCGGGAGCAATGAGCAGTTCTTC | CASSLGTSGSNEQFF
16 | many | NA | TRBJ1-1 | TRBV30 | TGTGCCTGGAGTGGGGACGAAACCGGGGCGAACACTGAAGCTTTCTTT | CAWSGDETGANTEAFF
14 | NA | NA | TRBJ2-1 | TRBV11-3 | TGTGCCAGCAGCTTAGATAGTGGCCACAATGAGCAGTTCTTC | CASSLDSGHNEQFF
16 | medium-sized | TRBD2 | TRBJ2-2 | TRBV7-9 | TGTGCCAGCAGCACCACCGGGACTAGCGGCACCGGGGAGCTGTTTTTT | CASSTTGTSGTGELFF
11 | medium-sized | TRBD1 | TRBJ2-5 | TRBV6-2/TRBV6-3 | TGTGCCAGCAGTACAGGGACAGAGCACACCTTC | CASSTGTEHTF
15 | many | TRBD1 | TRBJ1-1 | TRBV6-2/TRBV6-3 | TGTGCCAGCAGTTACTTTCCAGGGGGTCTCCCTGAAGCTTTCTTT | CASSYFPGGLPEAFF
15 | large | TRBD2 | TRBJ2-2 | TRBV27 | TGTGCCAGCAGTTTCCTAACTAGCGGGCAGGGGGAGCTGTTTTTT | CASSFLTSGQGELFF
13 | many | NA | TRBJ2-1 | TRBV3-1 | TGTGCCAGCAGCCAAGTACCCAACAATGAGCAGTTCTTC | CASSQVPNNEQFF
15 | many | NA | TRBJ2-2 | TRBV7-2 | TGTGCCAGCAGCTTAGCAGAGGCGAACACCGGGGAGCTGTTTTTT | CASSLAEANTGELFF
15 | many | NA | TRBJ1-2 | TRBV5-5 | TGTGCCAGCAGCTTGAGTAAAGGGGACAACTATGGCTACACCTTC | CASSLSKGDNYGYTF
15 | medium-sized | NA | TRBJ1-4 | TRBV5-6 | TGTGCCAGCAGCTTGGATACGGCAACTAATGAAAAACTGTTTTTT | CASSLDTATNEKLFF
15 | many | TRBD2 | TRBJ2-1 | TRBV20-1 | TGCAGTGCTCCAAACCCAGCGGGAGGGCTGAGTGAGCAGTTCTTC | CSAPNPAGGLSEQFF
16 | many | NA | TRBJ1-3 | TRBV7-6 | TGTGCCAGCAGCTTGTGGGGCGAGAGCTCTGGAAACACCATATATTTT | CASSLWGESSGNTIYF
14 | many | TRBD2 | TRBJ2-3 | TRBV20-1 | TGCAGTGCCTTGGGACTAGCGGGAGTTGGTACGCAGTATTTT | CSALGLAGVGTQYF
16 | medium-sized | NA | TRBJ1-2 | TRBV7-2 | TGTGCCAGCAGCTTAGCGGTTTCGGACATGTCCTATGGCTACACCTTC | CASSLAVSDMSYGYTF
15 | many | NA | TRBJ1-6 | TRBV5-1 | TGCGCCAGCAGTCCGGAAGGGGGTCGGGATTCACCCCTCCACTTT | CASSPEGGRDSPLHF
12 | medium-sized | NA | TRBJ2-1 | TRBV20-1 | TGCAGTGCTAGAGATCCCGGGAATGAGCAGTTCTTC | CSARDPGNEQFF
15 | many | TRBD1 | TRBJ2-3 | TRBV5-1 | TGCGCCAGCAGCTTGGAGGGGGCCCGCACAGATACGCAGTATTTT | CASSLEGARTDTQYF
19 | many | NA | TRBJ2-1 | TRBV1 | TGCACCAGCAGCCAAGATAAGGCGTTGTTGAGACTAGCGGACAATGAGCAGTTCTTC | CTSSQDKALLRLADNEQFF
14 | few | NA | TRBJ1-6 | TRBV5-1 | TGCGCCAGCAGCAAAGGACAGTATAATTCACCCCTCCACTTT | CASSKGQYNSPLHF
13 | many | TRBD1 | TRBJ2-1 | TRBV11-2 | TGTGCCAGCAGCATTGACAGGGTCCATGAGCAGTTCTTC | CASSIDRVHEQFF
15 | few | NA | TRBJ2-5 | TRBV9 | TGTGCCAGCAGCGTAGGGGCCCTAGGGCAAGAGACCCAGTACTTC | CASSVGALGQETQYF
12 | many | TRBD1 | TRBJ1-4 | TRBV20-1 | TGCAGTGCTGCCCGGACAGGGGAAAAACTGTTTTTT | CSAARTGEKLFF
15 | many | NA | TRBJ2-1 | TRBV5-4 | TGTGCCAGCAGCTTGCAGGTGGGGGCAAACAATGAGCAGTTCTTC | CASSLQVGANNEQFF
13 | many | NA | TRBJ2-5 | TRBV7-7 | TGTGCCAGCAGCCGAGAGGGCTCGTTGACCCAGTACTTC | CASSREGSLTQYF
15 | many | TRBD2 | TRBJ2-1 | TRBV10-3 | TGTGCCATCAGTGAAGAAATCCTAGCGGGTAATGAGCAGTTCTTC | CAISEEILAGNEQFF
11 | NA | NA | TRBJ1-2 | TRBV27 | TGTGCCACCGGTGTGGGATATGGCTACACCTTC | CATGVGYGYTF
16 | many | TRBD1 | TRBJ2-1 | TRBV2 | TGTGCCAGCACCCGATCGGGACAGGGTACCTACAATGAGCAGTTCTTC | CASTRSGQGTYNEQFF
16 | many | NA | TRBJ1-5 | TRBV6-6 | TGTGCCAGCAGTTACCTCGAGAGGGTAGGGGTTCAGCCCCAGCATTTT | CASSYLERVGVQPQHF
15 | medium-sized | NA | TRBJ2-1 | TRBV12-5 | TGTGCTAGTGGTCCACAGCGGCTACTCTACAATGAGCAGTTCTTC | CASGPQRLLYNEQFF
14 | many | NA | TRBJ1-2 | TRBV7-2 | TGTGCCAGCAGCCCGAGGCCCTCTTACTATGGCTACACCTTC | CASSPRPSYYGYTF
15 | many | TRBD1 | TRBJ1-2 | TRBV3-1 | TGTGCCAGCAGCCTTGGGACAGCTGGGGCCTATGGCTACACCTTC | CASSLGTAGAYGYTF
11 | many | TRBD2 | TRBJ2-1 | TRBV6-5 | TGTGCCAGCAGTCGCGGGGGTACTGTGTTCTTC | CASSRGGTVFF
14 | many | NA | TRBJ2-5 | TRBV10-2 | TGCGCCAGCAGTGACAAGGGGAAGGGAGAGACCCAGTACTTC | CASSDKGKGETQYF
12 | many | NA | TRBJ2-3 | TRBV3-1 | TGTGCCAGCAGCTATTCCACAGATACGCAGTATTTT | CASSYSTDTQYF